This T cell receptor beta chain was sequenced for a study of blood T cell repertoires in COVID-19. The CDR3 is made up of 16 amino acids. Germline loops: CDR1 SGHVS, CDR2 FQNEAQ. The V segment lost 4 bases and the J segment 4 bases; nucleotides outside the gene matches: 6. Participants, about 18 to 90 years old, spanned around 25 US areas. Cohorts were based on clinical histories the participants reported. In the 2 weeks before study entry, exposed participants met a COVID-19 case, which was PCR-confirmed or clinician-diagnosed. Per the original data handling: Reference gene primer amplification yielded estimated nucleated cell counts. Sequenced by immunoSEQ multiplex PCR; TCRdb stores in-frame clones only, minus some. Clone size and V and J calls were adopted from that table, with D and trimming inferred from the DNA. This table holds about 150,000 clones, 65% to 85% found once. This clone appeared once.

This TCR was sampled from a woman in her forties or fifties who had been exposed to COVID-19. The rearrangement joins TRBV7-8 to TRBJ2-1; 11 bases align to TRBD2. Sequencing used PBMCs or T cells enriched from blood (not recorded which). The CDR3 loop reads CASSSGLAGGYNEQFF. DNA of the CDR3: TGTGCCAGCAGCTCAGGACTAGCGGGTGGGTACAATGAGCAGTTCTTC.